These 20 T cell receptor beta chains share one sample of origin, sequenced in a study of blood T cell repertoires in COVID-19 (dated by TCRdb to about 2020). The library came from the immunoSEQ multiplex PCR assay. As stored in TCRdb, this immuneACCESS dataset retains in-frame rearrangements with V and J assigned. A fraction of the clones does not appear; measured against another copy, unresolved V genes explain less than half of the discrepancy, and the remainder lacks a known reason. Across this sample there are around 270,000 clones, with around 89% seen only once. Jointly, the top ten make up about 4.2% of the sample. Input material: peripheral blood. The receptors come from a man in his forties with acute or convalescent COVID-19.

This clone was detected only a few times. This sequence joins TRBV11-2 and TRBJ2-6; 7 nucleotides match TRBD2. This CDR3 is 18 amino acids long. Germline V lookup: CDR1 SGHAT, CDR2 FQNNGV. Trimming removed 4 bases from V and 0 bases from J; junction bases left unmatched: 9. The DNA for the CDR3 is TGTGCCAGCAGCTCCACGGGGGGTTTCAGCTCTGGGGCCAACGTCCTGACTTTC. This translates into CASSSTGGFSSGANVLTF.

The chain couples TRBV2 to TRBJ1-3; a weak D match, TRBD1 (5 bases). CDR1 and CDR2 (germline): SNHLY, FYNNEI. V lost 9 bases and J lost 0, with 12 bases in between. CDR3 size: 14 residues. The CDR3 DNA sequence: TGTGCCAGTGTACAGGAACGCTCTGGAAACACCATATATTTT. It codes for CASVQERSGNTIYF.

The rearrangement joins TRBV10-3 to TRBJ1-1; no clear D. The CDR3 sequence is 14 residues long. Germline values: CDR1 ENHRY, CDR2 SYGVKD. V lost 2 bases to trimming and J lost 3 bases, with 10 bases between them. CDR3 region: CAISERPRDTEAFF. CDR3 DNA sequence: TGTGCCATCAGTGAGAGACCGAGGGACACTGAAGCTTTCTTT.

The chain combines TRBV6-5 with TRBJ1-4; the match to TRBD1 covers 9 bases. The CDR3 spans 15 residues. Unmatched junction bases numbered 10, after V lost 6 bases and J lost 8 bases. Germline assignment: CDR1 MNHEY and CDR2 SVGAGI. The CDR3 bases are TGTGCCAGCAGCCTAATGGGACAGGGAGGGGAAAAACTGTTTTTT. Translation: CASSLMGQGGEKLFF.

The gene calls are TRBV15 and TRBJ2-1; D is possibly TRBD1 (6 bases). This CDR3 has 15 amino acids. Trimming removed 5 bases at V and 2 bases at J, with 13 bases between. Germline CDR1 and CDR2: LNHNV and YYDKDF (reference sequence). The CDR3 loop is CATSAQGEPYNEQFF. The CDR3 nucleotides are TGTGCCACCAGCGCACAGGGAGAGCCCTACAATGAGCAGTTCTTC.

The chain uses TRBV28 and TRBJ2-7; 10 positions agree with TRBD1. The CDR3 sequence is 14 residues long. J was trimmed by 5 bases and V by 7 bases; bases with no gene match: 8. The germline CDR1 and CDR2 sequences are MDHEN and SYDVKM. The CDR3 DNA reads TGTGCCAGCATCATGGACAGGGGGGTCAACGAGCAGTACTTC. The encoded protein is CASIMDRGVNEQYF.

V is TRBV2 and J is TRBJ2-7; possible D gene TRBD1, 5 bases. The V and J ends lost 5 bases and 5 bases respectively, with 19 bases between them. Germline V CDR1 and CDR2: SNHLY, FYNNEI. The CDR3 consists of 15 residues. The chain's CDR3 is CASSSTGLTTNEQYF. The CDR3 DNA reads TGTGCCAGCAGTTCCACAGGCCTTACGACCAACGAGCAGTACTTC.

The gene calls are TRBV6-5 and TRBJ1-2; possibly TRBD1 for D (6 bases). The CDR3 is 13 residues long. With 6 bases removed from V and 7 bases from J, the gap between germline ends came to 15 bases. The germline V gene has CDR1 MNHEY and CDR2 SVGAGI. CDR3 residues: CASREVQGGGYTF. DNA of the CDR3: TGTGCCAGCAGGGAGGTACAGGGTGGTGGCTACACCTTC.

This chain links TRBV5-1 with TRBJ2-7; TRBD1 agrees at 10 bases. The CDR3 extends over 14 amino acids. Trimming cost V 0 bases and J 6 bases; bases outside gene matches: 3. Germline loops: CDR1 SGHRS, CDR2 YFSETQ. CDR3 sequence reads: CASSLAGTGVEQYF. In DNA form, the CDR3 reads TGCGCCAGCAGCTTGGCAGGGACAGGGGTCGAGCAGTACTTC.

The CDR3 protein is CASSLAAGEGNEQFF. CDR3 DNA sequence: TGTGCCAGCAGCTTGGCGGCGGGGGAGGGTAATGAGCAGTTCTTC. The chain employs TRBV5-5 and TRBJ2-1; 7 bases fit TRBD2. The V gene's germline CDR1 is SGHKS and CDR2 YYEKEE (reference sequence). The CDR3 sequence is 15 residues long. Trimming at V came to 0 bases and at J to 7 bases, leaving 7 bases not matched to a gene.

The chain links TRBV19 to TRBJ1-1, with TRBD1 identical over 9 bases. CDR3 length: 15 amino acids. After removal of 4 bases from V and 1 base from J, the junction contained 4 bases not matched to a gene. Germline loops: CDR1 LNHDA, CDR2 SQIVND (reference sequence). Here the CDR3 reads CASSTGTGWNTEAFF. DNA for the CDR3: TGTGCCAGTAGTACCGGGACAGGGTGGAACACTGAAGCTTTCTTT.

The chain is built from TRBV5-5 and TRBJ2-4; D remains ambiguous. Germline CDR1 reads SGHKS; CDR2 reads YYEKEE (reference sequence). The length of the CDR3 is 15 residues. Trimming left V 4 bases short and J 0 bases short, with 11 bases between. The CDR3 DNA reads TGTGCCAGCAGCAGCCTTATTTTAGCCAAAAACATTCAGTACTTC. Translating it yields CASSSLILAKNIQYF.

This clone was picked up one time. This chain uses TRBV6-2 or TRBV6-3 with TRBJ1-6; no definite D call. The CDR3 sequence is 16 residues long. The germline V gene has CDR1 MNHEY and CDR2 SVGEGT. V was trimmed by 4 bases and J by 0 bases, leaving 10 bases between them. CDR3 DNA sequence: TGTGCCAGCAGTTCCTCGCTGAGCTCCTATAATTCACCCCTCCACTTT. It encodes CASSSSLSSYNSPLHF.

This chain uses TRBV28 with TRBJ1-3, with 11 bases aligning to TRBD1. This CDR3 contains 15 residues. Trimming cost V 6 bases and J 4 bases; bases outside gene matches: 5. Germline-derived CDR1 and CDR2 are MDHEN and SYDVKM. CDR3 nucleotide sequence: TGTGCCAGCAGCATGGGACAGGGGGTAGGAAACACCATATATTTT. As protein: CASSMGQGVGNTIYF.

The gene calls are TRBV12-3 or TRBV12-4 and TRBJ2-7, with D maybe TRBD2 (5 bases). The germline V and J ends were trimmed by 3 bases and 3 bases, with 9 bases remaining between them. This CDR3 is built from 13 residues. Written as DNA, the CDR3 is TGTGCCAGCAGTTTGACGACTATCTACGAGCAGTACTTC. It yields the protein CASSLTTIYEQYF.

The chain couples TRBV9 to TRBJ1-6, with TRBD1 matching 7 bases. The V gene end was trimmed by 4 bases and the J gene end by 5 bases; junction bases not matched to a gene: 3. Germline V gene sequence: CDR1 SGDLS, CDR2 YYNGEE. The CDR3 extends over 14 amino acids. The CDR3 region is CASSYRGDNSPLHF. The CDR3 nucleotides read TGTGCCAGCAGCTACAGGGGAGATAATTCACCCCTCCACTTT.

The V gene is TRBV12-5, the J gene TRBJ1-3, with a weak D call TRBD1 (5 bases). Germline V gene lookup returns CDR1 LGHNT and CDR2 FRNRAP. This CDR3 has 16 amino acids. Trimming stripped 6 bases from V and 2 bases from J, with 17 bases between. DNA of the CDR3: TGTGCTAGTGGCTCCCAGGGAGGCTGGGCTGGAAACACCATATATTTT. This gives the protein CASGSQGGWAGNTIYF. Supplemented by reference TRBV12-5 and TRBJ1-3, the full variable domain reads DARVTQTPRHKVTEMGQEVTMRCQPILGHNTVFWYRQTMMQGLELLAYFRNRAPLDDSGMPKDRFSAEMPDATLATLKIQPSEPRDSAVYFCASGSQGGWAGNTIYFGEGSWLTVV.

The gene calls are TRBV11-2 and TRBJ1-6; D may be TRBD1 (6 bases). This CDR3 contains 16 residues. Germline V gives CDR1 SGHAT, CDR2 FQNNGV. Trimming stripped 4 bases from V and 7 bases from J, with 17 bases between. The CDR3 nucleotides are TGTGCCAGCAGCTCGCCCAGACAGGTTTGGAATTCACCCCTCCACTTT. Its protein product is CASSSPRQVWNSPLHF.

The chain combines TRBV19 with TRBJ1-1; D gene ambiguous. Trimming left V 1 base short and J 10 bases short, with 10 bases between. CDR1 and CDR2 (germline): LNHDA, SQIVND (reference sequence). The CDR3 has 12 residues. CDR3 loop: CASSIVGGGAFF. CDR3 DNA: TGTGCCAGTAGTATAGTGGGAGGAGGAGCTTTCTTT.

The CDR3 loop reads CASTSTGGSAGYTF. As DNA, the CDR3 is TGTGCCAGCACCTCGACAGGGGGATCAGCTGGCTACACCTTC. The rearrangement links TRBV27 to TRBJ1-2, with 9 bases lining up with TRBD1. The CDR3 is 14 residues long. Losses at the gene ends were 7 bases for V and 7 bases for J; bases not matched to a gene: 10. The germline CDR1 and CDR2 sequences are MNHEY and SMNVEV (reference sequence).